A single sample gave rise to the 2 T cell receptor beta chains below, sequenced in a study of blood T cell repertoires in COVID-19. Profiled with immunoSEQ multiplex PCR; TCRdb holds only in-frame clones, not every one. The data hold more than 150,000 clones, with roughly 81% observed a single time. Sequenced sample: peripheral blood. The receptors stem from a woman aged 80 or older with COVID-19, enrolled during active disease.

The genes are TRBV19 and TRBJ2-1; 11 nucleotides agree with TRBD2. The CDR3 consists of 17 residues. The germline gives CDR1 LNHDA, CDR2 SQIVND (reference sequence). With V trimmed by 2 bases and J by 5 bases, 8 bases remained unmatched. The CDR3 spells CASSIHPGLAANNEQFF. CDR3 in DNA: TGTGCCAGTAGTATACACCCGGGACTAGCGGCCAACAATGAGCAGTTCTTC.

The chain is built from TRBV2 and TRBJ1-5, with 8 bases lining up with TRBD1. The CDR3 consists of 14 residues. Per germline, CDR1 SNHLY and CDR2 FYNNEI. Trimming removed 3 bases from V and 5 bases from J; junction bases left unmatched: 3. The CDR3 spells CASSEGQDYQPQHF. CDR3 DNA: TGTGCCAGCAGTGAGGGACAGGACTATCAGCCCCAGCATTTT.